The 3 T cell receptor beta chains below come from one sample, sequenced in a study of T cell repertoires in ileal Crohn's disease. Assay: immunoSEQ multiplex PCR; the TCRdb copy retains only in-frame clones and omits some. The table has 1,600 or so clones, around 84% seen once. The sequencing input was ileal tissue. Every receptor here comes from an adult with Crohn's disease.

The CDR3: CASSLGGTVGYNEQFF. The CDR3 nucleotides are TGTGCCAGCAGCTTAGGGGGCACAGTCGGCTACAATGAGCAGTTCTTC. The rearrangement uses TRBV11-3 and TRBJ2-1; a weak D match, TRBD1 (5 bases). The V end was cut by 1 base, the J end by 3 bases, with 13 bases between. The CDR3 loop spans 16 amino acids. Germline lookup yields CDR1 SGHNT and CDR2 YENEEA.

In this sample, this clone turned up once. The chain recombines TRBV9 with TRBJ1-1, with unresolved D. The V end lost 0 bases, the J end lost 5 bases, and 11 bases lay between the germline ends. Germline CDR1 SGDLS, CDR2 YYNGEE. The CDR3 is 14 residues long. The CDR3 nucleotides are TGTGCCAGCAGCGTAGCTACGGGTAGAACTGAAGCTTTCTTT. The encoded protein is CASSVATGRTEAFF.

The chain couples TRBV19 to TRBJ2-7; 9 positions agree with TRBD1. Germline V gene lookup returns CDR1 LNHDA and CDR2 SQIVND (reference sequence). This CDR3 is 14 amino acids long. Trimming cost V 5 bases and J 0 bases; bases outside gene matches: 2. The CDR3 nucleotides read TGTGCCAGTAGTCCGACAGGGGGCTCCTACGAGCAGTACTTC. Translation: CASSPTGGSYEQYF.